This entry lists 17 T cell receptor beta chains sequenced from one sample in a study of blood T cell repertoires in COVID-19. Sequencing used immunoSEQ multiplex PCR; TCRdb keeps in-frame clones, though not all of them. This table has a few hundred thousand clones, around 84% appearing once. Material: peripheral blood. These receptors all stem from a woman in her sixties who had recovered from COVID-19.

This clone has just one count. The rearrangement links TRBV18 to TRBJ2-1, with D tentatively TRBD2 (6 bases). From germline, CDR1 is KGHSH and CDR2 LQKENI. The CDR3 sequence is 15 residues long. Trimming removed 3 bases at V and 0 bases at J, with 9 bases between. The CDR3 loop reads CASSPQGGSYNEQFF. CDR3 DNA: TGTGCCAGCTCACCCCAGGGAGGCTCCTACAATGAGCAGTTCTTC. Filled out from reference TRBV18 and TRBJ2-1, the complete variable domain reads NAGVMQNPRHLVRRRGQEARLRCSPMKGHSHVYWYRQLPEEGLKFMVYLQKENIIDESGMPKERFSAEFPKEGPSILRIQQVVRGDSAAYFCASSPQGGSYNEQFFGPGTRLTVL.

The chain recombines TRBV2 with TRBJ2-7; 7 nucleotides align to TRBD2. V gave up 9 bases and J gave up 3 bases; unmatched junction bases: 8. Germline V gives CDR1 SNHLY, CDR2 FYNNEI. This CDR3 has 13 residues. The CDR3 sequence is CARGGAGRYEQYF. In DNA, the CDR3 is TGTGCCAGGGGAGGGGCAGGGCGCTACGAGCAGTACTTC.

The genes are TRBV6-5 and TRBJ2-5; no clear D. Trimming shortened V by 6 bases and J by 4 bases, and 3 bases separated the two germline ends. Germline V gene sequence: CDR1 MNHEY, CDR2 SVGAGI. The CDR3 is 10 residues long. The CDR3 DNA sequence: TGTGCCAGCAGGCGAGAGACCCAGTACTTC. It is translated as CASRRETQYF.

There are a few counts of this clone. The chain combines TRBV18 with TRBJ1-1; D call uncertain. Germline assignment: CDR1 KGHSH and CDR2 LQKENI. Trimming stripped 2 bases from V and 1 base from J, with 11 bases between. The CDR3 extends over 15 amino acids. The chain's CDR3 is CASSPEGRTNTEAFF. The CDR3 DNA is TGTGCCAGCTCACCAGAAGGGAGGACGAACACTGAAGCTTTCTTT.

Turning to this clone: Germline is not matched at one junction end, which may reflect a read error. J is TRBJ1-1 and V is TRBV6-1; a weak D match, TRBD1 (5 bases). CDR1 is MNHNS, CDR2 SASEGT, per germline. The CDR3 sequence is 11 residues long. The CDR3 DNA reads as TGTGCCAGCAGAGAAGACAGTGAAGCTTTCTTT. As protein: CASREDSEAFF.

This chain uses TRBV3-1 (or the pseudogene TRBV3-2) with TRBJ2-3, with TRBD2 matching 9 bases. The V segment lost 0 bases and the J segment 7 bases; nucleotides outside the gene matches: 14. The CDR3 runs 18 residues. Germline V gene data show CDR1 as LGHDT and CDR2 as YNNKEL (reference sequence). The CDR3 sequence: CASSQEPSWAGGPNTQYF. The CDR3 coding sequence is TGTGCCAGCAGCCAAGAACCCTCTTGGGCGGGGGGGCCGAATACGCAGTATTTT.

This rearrangement joins TRBV29-1 to TRBJ2-5; 8 nucleotides agree with TRBD1. V was pared by 6 bases and J by 1 base, with 4 bases of the junction left unmatched. The CDR3 is 13 residues long. Per the germline V gene, CDR1 is SQVTM and CDR2 is ANQGSEA. The CDR3: CSVNRGSQETQYF. The CDR3 DNA reads as TGCAGCGTCAACAGGGGGTCCCAAGAGACCCAGTACTTC.

The chain links TRBV18 to TRBJ2-2, with unresolved D. CDR3 length equals 15 residues. V was shortened by 6 bases and J by 3 bases, with 14 bases between the two germline ends. Germline lookup yields CDR1 KGHSH and CDR2 LQKENI. This chain's CDR3 is CASSLRQLHTGELFF. The DNA for the CDR3 is TGTGCCAGCTCTCTCAGGCAACTGCACACCGGGGAGCTGTTTTTT. Filled out from reference TRBV18 and TRBJ2-2, the complete variable domain reads NAGVMQNPRHLVRRRGQEARLRCSPMKGHSHVYWYRQLPEEGLKFMVYLQKENIIDESGMPKERFSAEFPKEGPSILRIQQVVRGDSAAYFCASSLRQLHTGELFFGEGSRLTVL.

This clone was observed a single time. This chain links TRBV18 with TRBJ1-1; the match to TRBD1 covers 7 bases. The CDR3 has 16 residues. J was trimmed by 4 bases and V by 2 bases; bases with no gene match: 10. Germline values: CDR1 KGHSH, CDR2 LQKENI. Here the CDR3 DNA reads TGTGCCAGCTCACCAGAGGAACTAGACAGGGCCACTGAAGCTTTCTTT. Translating gives CASSPEELDRATEAFF. The whole variable domain, filled in from reference TRBV18 and TRBJ1-1, reads NAGVMQNPRHLVRRRGQEARLRCSPMKGHSHVYWYRQLPEEGLKFMVYLQKENIIDESGMPKERFSAEFPKEGPSILRIQQVVRGDSAAYFCASSPEELDRATEAFFGQGTRLTVV.

The count of this clone is one. The rearrangement links TRBV6-5 to TRBJ2-1, with D maybe TRBD2 (6 bases). The V gene's germline CDR1 is MNHEY and CDR2 SVGAGI. V dropped 6 bases and J dropped 5 bases, with 17 bases sitting between them. This CDR3 comprises 15 residues. Written as DNA, the CDR3 is TGTGCCAGCAGGCTCGGAGGGACGGAAAACAATGAGCAGTTCTTC. Translated: CASRLGGTENNEQFF.

J is TRBJ2-1 and V is TRBV7-9, with a weak D call TRBD2 (5 bases). V dropped 1 base and J dropped 9 bases, with 10 bases sitting between them. The CDR3 is made up of 13 amino acids. CDR1 is SEHNR, CDR2 FQNEAQ, per germline (reference sequence). DNA of the CDR3: TGTGCCAGCAGCTTAGTTTTGGGGAGTGAGCAGTTCTTC. Amino acids: CASSLVLGSEQFF.

This clone was counted once. This chain uses TRBV19 with TRBJ1-2; no clear D. The germline V gene has CDR1 LNHDA and CDR2 SQIVND (reference sequence). CDR3 length: 12 amino acids. Trimming removed 4 bases from V and 8 bases from J, with 11 bases in between. DNA of the CDR3: TGTGCCAGTAGTACTTCCGTCCTGGGCTACACCTTC. Amino acid sequence: CASSTSVLGYTF.

The gene calls are TRBV9 and TRBJ2-1, with 11 bases aligning to TRBD2. CDR1 is SGDLS and CDR2 is YYNGEE in the germline V gene. Unmatched junction bases numbered 6, after V lost 3 bases and J lost 7 bases. CDR3 size: 15 residues. Here the CDR3 DNA reads TGTGCCAGCAGCGGGTCGGGGACTAGCGGTAATGAGCAGTTCTTC. Protein product: CASSGSGTSGNEQFF. Using reference TRBV9 and TRBJ2-1 for the parts outside the CDR3, the full variable domain is DSGVTQTPKHLITATGQRVTLRCSPRSGDLSVYWYQQSLDQGLQFLIQYYNGEERAKGNILERFSAQQFPDLHSELNLSSLELGDSALYFCASSGSGTSGNEQFFGPGTRLTVL.

V usage is TRBV7-2 and J usage is TRBJ2-7, with a tentative D call TRBD2 (5 bases). V gave up 1 base and J gave up 3 bases, with 13 bases separating them. This CDR3 spans 15 amino acids. Germline-derived CDR1 and CDR2 are SGHTA and FQGNSA. CDR3 residues: CASSLDSRVSYEQYF. The CDR3 DNA follows: TGTGCCAGCAGCTTAGACTCGCGGGTGAGCTACGAGCAGTACTTC.

The rearrangement joins TRBV30 to TRBJ2-2; 10 nucleotides align to TRBD2. Germline V lookup: CDR1 GTSNPN, CDR2 SVGIG (reference sequence). This CDR3 spans 16 amino acids. Unmatched junction bases numbered 6, after V lost 2 bases and J lost 3 bases. For the CDR3, the DNA is TGTGCCTGGAGTCCCATAGCGGGGGGTCACACCGGGGAGCTGTTTTTT. Protein: CAWSPIAGGHTGELFF.

The chain employs TRBV21-1 and TRBJ1-1; TRBD1 is taken as the D call from the table, unchecked against the DNA. TRBV21-1 has pseudogene status. The CDR3 totals 15 residues. The CDR3 nucleotides read TGTGCCAGCAGCCCACGAGGACACCTGAACACTGAAGCTTTCTTT. Amino acid sequence: CASSPRGHLNTEAFF.

The V gene is TRBV11-2, the J gene TRBJ1-1; TRBD1 matches 8 bases. This CDR3 is 17 amino acids long. CDR1 is SGHAT and CDR2 is FQNNGV in the germline V gene. J lost 0 bases, V lost 4 bases, and 10 bases had no gene match. CDR3 amino acids: CASSSSRQGPMNTEAFF. CDR3 nucleotide sequence: TGTGCCAGCAGCTCGTCTCGACAGGGGCCCATGAACACTGAAGCTTTCTTT.